What follows describes a single TCR beta chain. Its target is not known. The data belong to a study of beta chain features in type 1 diabetes. Study-level points and caveats: TCRB CDR3 length was moderately but significantly reduced in all four CD4+ subsets of Type 1 diabetes patients. Short templates might get an advantage during PCR, and this would be equal in patients and controls.

The ends were cut back, 0 bases at V and 8 bases at J, with 5 bases in the middle. Germline CDR1 and CDR2: SGDLS and YYNGEE. This CDR3 region has 11 residues. Investigators reverse transcribed all isolated RNA, so they sequenced expressed TCRB transcripts. Profiled with immunoSEQ multiplex PCR; TCRdb holds only in-frame clones, not every one. The profile shows 150,000 or so clones, nearly 50% of them singletons. The sequenced sample consisted of Tregs from blood. The genes are TRBV9 and TRBJ1-2; D not certain. This sequence originates from a man aged 18 to 30 in good health. The CDR3 DNA sequence: TGTGCCAGCAGCGTAGGTGGCGGCTACACCTTC. Protein sequence: CASSVGGGYTF.